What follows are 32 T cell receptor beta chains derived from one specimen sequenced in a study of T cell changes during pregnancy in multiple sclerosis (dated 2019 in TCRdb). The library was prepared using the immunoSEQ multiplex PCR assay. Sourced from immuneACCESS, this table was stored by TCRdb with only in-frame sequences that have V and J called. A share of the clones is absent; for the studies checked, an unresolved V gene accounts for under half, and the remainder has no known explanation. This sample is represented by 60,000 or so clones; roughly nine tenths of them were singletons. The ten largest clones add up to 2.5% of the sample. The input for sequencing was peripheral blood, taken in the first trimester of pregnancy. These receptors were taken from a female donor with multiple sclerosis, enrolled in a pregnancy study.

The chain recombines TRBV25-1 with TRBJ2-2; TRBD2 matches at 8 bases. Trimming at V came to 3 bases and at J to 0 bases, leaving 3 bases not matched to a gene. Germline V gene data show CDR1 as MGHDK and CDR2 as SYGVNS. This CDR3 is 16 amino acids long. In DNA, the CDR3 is TGTGCCAGCAGTGATTTTAGCGGGGCGAACACCGGGGAGCTGTTTTTT. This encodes CASSDFSGANTGELFF.

In DNA form, the CDR3 reads TGTGCCAGCGACTTTCAGGGCGGTCGAGATCAGCCCCAGCATTTT. This translates into CASDFQGGRDQPQHF. This chain joins TRBV2 and TRBJ1-5; D may be TRBD1 (5 bases). Trimming took 8 bases from V and 5 from J, leaving 19 bases between them. The CDR3 covers 15 residues. From germline, CDR1 is SNHLY and CDR2 FYNNEI.

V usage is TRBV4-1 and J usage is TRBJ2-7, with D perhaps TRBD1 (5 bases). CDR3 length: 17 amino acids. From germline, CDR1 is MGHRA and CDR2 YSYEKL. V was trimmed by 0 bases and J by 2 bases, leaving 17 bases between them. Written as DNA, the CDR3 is TGCGCCAGCAGCCAAGAAATATCCCTTAACAGGCCCTACGAGCAGTACTTC. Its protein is CASSQEISLNRPYEQYF.

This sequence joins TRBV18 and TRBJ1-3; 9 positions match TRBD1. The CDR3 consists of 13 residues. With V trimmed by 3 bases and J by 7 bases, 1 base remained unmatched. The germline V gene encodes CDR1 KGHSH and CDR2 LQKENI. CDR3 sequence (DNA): TGTGCCAGCTCACCGGACAGGGGCAACACCATATATTTT. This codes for CASSPDRGNTIYF.

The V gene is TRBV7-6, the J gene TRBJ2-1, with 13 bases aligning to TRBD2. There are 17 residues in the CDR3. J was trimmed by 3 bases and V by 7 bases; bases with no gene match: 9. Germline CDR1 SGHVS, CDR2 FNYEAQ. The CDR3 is CASNTGLAGAYYNEQFF. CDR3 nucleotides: TGTGCCAGCAACACAGGACTAGCGGGGGCCTACTACAATGAGCAGTTCTTC. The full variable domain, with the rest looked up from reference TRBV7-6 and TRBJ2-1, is GAGVSQSPRYKVTKRGQDVALRCDPISGHVSLYWYRQALGQGPEFLTYFNYEAQQDKSGLPNDRFSAERPEGSISTLTIQRTEQRDSAMYRCASNTGLAGAYYNEQFFGPGTRLTVL.

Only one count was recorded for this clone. CDR3 in amino acids: CASSYLDRGTEAFF. CDR3 coding DNA: TGTGCCAGCAGTTACTTGGACAGGGGCACTGAAGCTTTCTTT. The genes are TRBV6-6 and TRBJ1-1; 9 bases map to TRBD1. Germline values: CDR1 MNHNY, CDR2 SVGAGI (reference sequence). Trimming at V came to 1 base and at J to 4 bases, leaving 1 base not matched to a gene. The CDR3 is 14 residues long.

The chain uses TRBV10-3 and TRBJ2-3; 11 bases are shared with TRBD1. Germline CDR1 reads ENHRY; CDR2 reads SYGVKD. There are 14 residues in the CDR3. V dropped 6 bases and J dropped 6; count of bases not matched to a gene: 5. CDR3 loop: CAISDGTGGDTQYF. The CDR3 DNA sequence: TGTGCCATCAGCGATGGGACAGGGGGGGATACGCAGTATTTT.

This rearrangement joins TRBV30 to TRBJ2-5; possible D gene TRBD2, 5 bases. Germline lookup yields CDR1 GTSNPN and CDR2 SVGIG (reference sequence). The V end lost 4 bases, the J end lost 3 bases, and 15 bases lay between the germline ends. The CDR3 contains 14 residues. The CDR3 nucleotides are TGTGCCTGGAACCGGGTGTCGGGGAAAGAGACCCAGTACTTC. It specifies CAWNRVSGKETQYF.

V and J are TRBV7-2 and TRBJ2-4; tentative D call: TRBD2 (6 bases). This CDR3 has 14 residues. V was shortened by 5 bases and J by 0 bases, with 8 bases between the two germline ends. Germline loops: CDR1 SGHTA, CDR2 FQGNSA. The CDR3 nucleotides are TGTGCCAGCAGCGCGGGACTAGCCAAAAACATTCAGTACTTC. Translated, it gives CASSAGLAKNIQYF.

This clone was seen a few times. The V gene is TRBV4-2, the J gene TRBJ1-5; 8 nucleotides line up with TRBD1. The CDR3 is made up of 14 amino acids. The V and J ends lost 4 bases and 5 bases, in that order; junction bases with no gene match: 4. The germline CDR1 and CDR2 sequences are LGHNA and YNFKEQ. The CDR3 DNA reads TGTGCCAGCAGCCTTGGACAGGGCCATCAGCCCCAGCATTTT. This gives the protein CASSLGQGHQPQHF.

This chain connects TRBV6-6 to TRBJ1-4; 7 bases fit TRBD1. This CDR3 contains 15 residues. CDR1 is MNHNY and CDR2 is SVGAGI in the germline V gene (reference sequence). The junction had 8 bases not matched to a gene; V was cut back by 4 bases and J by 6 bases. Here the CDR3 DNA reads TGTGCCAGCAGTTCCCTAGACAGGGCCGATGAAAAACTGTTTTTT. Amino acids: CASSSLDRADEKLFF.

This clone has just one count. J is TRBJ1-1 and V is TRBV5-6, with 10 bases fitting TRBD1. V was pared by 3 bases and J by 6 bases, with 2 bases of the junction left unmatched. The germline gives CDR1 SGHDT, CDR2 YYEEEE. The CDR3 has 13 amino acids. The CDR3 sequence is CASSSDRGAEAFF. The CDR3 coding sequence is TGTGCCAGCAGCTCGGACAGGGGGGCTGAAGCTTTCTTT.

CDR3 amino acids: CASSPTGEPGQPQHF. Written as DNA, the CDR3 is TGTGCCAGCTCACCAACAGGGGAACCGGGGCAGCCCCAGCATTTT. The chain carries TRBV18 and TRBJ1-5; 7 bases agree with TRBD1. After removal of 2 bases from V and 7 bases from J, the junction contained 8 bases not matched to a gene. Germline V gene data show CDR1 as KGHSH and CDR2 as LQKENI. The CDR3 extends over 15 amino acids.

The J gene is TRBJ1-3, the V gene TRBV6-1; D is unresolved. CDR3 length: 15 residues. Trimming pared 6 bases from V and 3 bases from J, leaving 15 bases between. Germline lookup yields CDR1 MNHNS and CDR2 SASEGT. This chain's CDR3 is CASRPAEGYGNTIYF. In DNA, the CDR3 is TGTGCCAGCAGACCGGCCGAGGGCTATGGAAACACCATATATTTT.

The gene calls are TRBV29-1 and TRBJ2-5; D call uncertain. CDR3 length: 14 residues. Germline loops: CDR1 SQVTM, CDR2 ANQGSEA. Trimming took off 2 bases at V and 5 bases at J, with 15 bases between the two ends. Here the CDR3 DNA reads TGCAGCGTTGAATATCGAAGAGCGTGGGAGACCCAGTACTTC. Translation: CSVEYRRAWETQYF.

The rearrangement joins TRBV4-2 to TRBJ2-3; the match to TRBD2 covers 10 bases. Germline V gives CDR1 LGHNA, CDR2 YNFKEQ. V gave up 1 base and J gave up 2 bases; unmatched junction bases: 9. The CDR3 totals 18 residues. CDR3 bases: TGTGCCAGCAGCCAAGGTGCAGGGACTAGCGTATCCACAGATACGCAGTATTTT. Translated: CASSQGAGTSVSTDTQYF.

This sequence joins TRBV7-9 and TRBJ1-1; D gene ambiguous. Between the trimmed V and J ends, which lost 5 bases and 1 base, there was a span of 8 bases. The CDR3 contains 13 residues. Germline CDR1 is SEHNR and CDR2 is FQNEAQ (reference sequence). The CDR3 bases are TGTGCCAGCAGCCTAACAGAGAACACTGAAGCTTTCTTT. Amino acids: CASSLTENTEAFF.

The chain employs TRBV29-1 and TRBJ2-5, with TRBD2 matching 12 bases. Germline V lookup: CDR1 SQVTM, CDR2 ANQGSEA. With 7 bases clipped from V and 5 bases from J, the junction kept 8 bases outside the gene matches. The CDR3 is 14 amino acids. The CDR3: CSGSSGGAFETQYF. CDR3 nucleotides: TGCAGCGGATCTAGCGGGGGGGCCTTCGAGACCCAGTACTTC.

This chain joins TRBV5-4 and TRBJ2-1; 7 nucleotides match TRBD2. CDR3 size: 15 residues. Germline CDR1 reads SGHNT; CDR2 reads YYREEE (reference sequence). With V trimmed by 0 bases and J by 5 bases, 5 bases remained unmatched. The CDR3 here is CASSLERGRDNEQFF. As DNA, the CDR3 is TGTGCCAGCAGCTTGGAGCGGGGTAGGGACAATGAGCAGTTCTTC.

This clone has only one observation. The CDR3 nucleotides are TGTGCCAGCAGCAAGGAGACAGGACACTATGGCTACACCTTC. Its protein product is CASSKETGHYGYTF. The chain carries TRBV7-9 and TRBJ1-2; a weak D match, TRBD1 (6 bases). Germline CDR1 SEHNR, CDR2 FQNEAQ (reference sequence). The CDR3 extends over 14 amino acids. The V end lost 5 bases, the J end lost 3 bases, and 13 bases lay between the germline ends.

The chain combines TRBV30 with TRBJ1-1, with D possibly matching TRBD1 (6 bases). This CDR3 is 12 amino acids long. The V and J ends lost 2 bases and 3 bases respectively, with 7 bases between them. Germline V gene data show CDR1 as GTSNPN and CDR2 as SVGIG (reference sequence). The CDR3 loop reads CAWSTGHTEAFF. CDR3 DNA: TGTGCCTGGAGTACAGGGCACACTGAAGCTTTCTTT.

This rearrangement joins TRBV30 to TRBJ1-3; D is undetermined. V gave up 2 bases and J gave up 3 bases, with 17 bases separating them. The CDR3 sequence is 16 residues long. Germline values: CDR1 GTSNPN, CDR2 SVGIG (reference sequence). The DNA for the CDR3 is TGTGCCTGGAGTCCCGTCGAGGGAATGAGTGGAAACACCATATATTTT. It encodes CAWSPVEGMSGNTIYF.

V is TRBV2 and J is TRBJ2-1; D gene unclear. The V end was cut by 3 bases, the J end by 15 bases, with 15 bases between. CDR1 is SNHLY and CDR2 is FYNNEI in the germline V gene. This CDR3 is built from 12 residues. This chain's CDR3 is CASSDLGVTGFF. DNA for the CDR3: TGTGCCAGCAGTGATCTTGGAGTGACTGGGTTCTTC.

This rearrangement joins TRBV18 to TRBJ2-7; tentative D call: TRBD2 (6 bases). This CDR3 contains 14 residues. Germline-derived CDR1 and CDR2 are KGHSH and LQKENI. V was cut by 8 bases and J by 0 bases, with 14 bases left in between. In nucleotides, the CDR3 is TGTGCCAGCGGGCGGGACGGGACCTCCTACGAGCAGTACTTC. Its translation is CASGRDGTSYEQYF. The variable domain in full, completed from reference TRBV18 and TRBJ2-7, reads NAGVMQNPRHLVRRRGQEARLRCSPMKGHSHVYWYRQLPEEGLKFMVYLQKENIIDESGMPKERFSAEFPKEGPSILRIQQVVRGDSAAYFCASGRDGTSYEQYFGPGTRLTVT.

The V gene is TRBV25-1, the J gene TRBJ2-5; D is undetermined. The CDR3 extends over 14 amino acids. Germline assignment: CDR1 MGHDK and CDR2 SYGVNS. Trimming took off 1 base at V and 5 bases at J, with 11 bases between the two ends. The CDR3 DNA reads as TGTGCCAGCAGTGAATTTGCGAGCCGCGAGACCCAGTACTTC. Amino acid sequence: CASSEFASRETQYF.

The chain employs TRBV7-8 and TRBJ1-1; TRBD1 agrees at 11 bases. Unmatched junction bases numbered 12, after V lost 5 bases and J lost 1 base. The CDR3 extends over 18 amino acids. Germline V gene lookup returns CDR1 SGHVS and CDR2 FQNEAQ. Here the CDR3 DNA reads TGTGCCAGCAGCCTTACACACGGGACAGGGGGAAAGAACACTGAAGCTTTCTTT. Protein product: CASSLTHGTGGKNTEAFF.

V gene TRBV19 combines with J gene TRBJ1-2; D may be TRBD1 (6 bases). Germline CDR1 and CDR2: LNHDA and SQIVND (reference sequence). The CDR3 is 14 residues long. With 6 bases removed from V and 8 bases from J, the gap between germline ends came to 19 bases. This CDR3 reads CASRPAGGATGYTF. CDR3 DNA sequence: TGTGCCAGTAGACCCGCGGGGGGCGCGACCGGCTACACCTTC.

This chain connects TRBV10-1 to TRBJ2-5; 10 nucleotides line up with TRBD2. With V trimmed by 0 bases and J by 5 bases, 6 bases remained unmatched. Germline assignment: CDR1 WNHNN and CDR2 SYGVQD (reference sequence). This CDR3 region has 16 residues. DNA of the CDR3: TGCGCCAGCAGTGAGTCGAGCGGGAGGGCCTGGGAGACCCAGTACTTC. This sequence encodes CASSESSGRAWETQYF.

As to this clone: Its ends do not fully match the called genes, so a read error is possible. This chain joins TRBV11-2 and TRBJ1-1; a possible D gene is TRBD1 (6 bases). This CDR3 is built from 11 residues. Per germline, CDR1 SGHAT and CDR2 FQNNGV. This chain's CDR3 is CASSGDTEAFF. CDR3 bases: TGTGCCAGCAGCGGGGACACCGAAGCTTTCTTT.

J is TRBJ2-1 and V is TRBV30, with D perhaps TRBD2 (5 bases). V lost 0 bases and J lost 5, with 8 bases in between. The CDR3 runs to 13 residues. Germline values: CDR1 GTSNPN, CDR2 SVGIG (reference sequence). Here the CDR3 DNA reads TGTGCCTGGAGTGTACACGGGAACAATGAGCAGTTCTTC. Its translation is CAWSVHGNNEQFF.

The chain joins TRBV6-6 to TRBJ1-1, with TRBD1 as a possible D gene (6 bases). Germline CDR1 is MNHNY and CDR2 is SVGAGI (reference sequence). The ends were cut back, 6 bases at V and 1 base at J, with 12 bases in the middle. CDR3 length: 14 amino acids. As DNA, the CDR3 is TGTGCCAGCAGACTCTCGACAGGGAACACTGAAGCTTTCTTT. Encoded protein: CASRLSTGNTEAFF.

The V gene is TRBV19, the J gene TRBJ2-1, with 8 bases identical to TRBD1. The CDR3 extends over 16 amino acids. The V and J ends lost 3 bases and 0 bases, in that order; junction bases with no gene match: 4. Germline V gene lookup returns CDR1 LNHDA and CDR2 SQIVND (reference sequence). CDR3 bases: TGTGCCAGTAGTATTCCAGACAGGGGCTCCTACAATGAGCAGTTCTTC. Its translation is CASSIPDRGSYNEQFF.